The 30 T cell receptor beta chains listed next were all sequenced from one sample in a study of shared clonotypes between healthy human individuals. Sequencing was performed with immunoSEQ multiplex PCR; in TCRdb, only in-frame clones are kept and a portion is missing. Of a few million clones listed, 80% to 95% are singletons. The sample comprised naive CD4+ T cells from PBMCs. The subset here: CD45RA+ positively selected. Receptors were obtained from a man aged 18 to 30 in good health. Some clones in this sample may be carry-over from other donors' samples.

This clone was recorded a few times. The genes are TRBV30 and TRBJ1-3; D ambiguous. The CDR3 consists of 14 residues. The germline V gene has CDR1 GTSNPN and CDR2 SVGIG (reference sequence). Trimming shortened V by 2 bases and J by 2 bases, and 10 bases separated the two germline ends. The CDR3 region has the DNA TGTGCCTGGAGTCCCGGACTTACTGGAAACACCATATATTTT. This codes for CAWSPGLTGNTIYF.

The chain employs TRBV19 and TRBJ1-1; 7 bases agree with TRBD1. CDR3 size: 12 residues. The V gene's germline CDR1 is LNHDA and CDR2 SQIVND (reference sequence). V lost 9 bases, J lost 4 bases, and 5 bases stayed unmatched. CDR3 in amino acids: CASLNRGTEAFF. CDR3 DNA sequence: TGTGCCAGCTTAAACAGGGGCACTGAAGCTTTCTTT. Filled out from reference TRBV19 and TRBJ1-1, the complete variable domain reads DGGITQSPKYLFRKEGQNVTLSCEQNLNHDAMYWYRQDPGQGLRLIYYSQIVNDFQKGDIAEGYSVSREKKESFPLTVTSAQKNPTAFYLCASLNRGTEAFFGQGTRLTVV.

The rearrangement links TRBV5-1 to TRBJ2-7, with D perhaps given as TRBD1 or TRBD2 (6 bases each). V was clipped by 4 bases and J by 4 bases, with 18 bases between them. Germline V gives CDR1 SGHRS, CDR2 YFSETQ. CDR3 length equals 15 residues. The chain's CDR3 is CASSAGHPFSYEQYF. DNA of the CDR3: TGCGCCAGCAGCGCGGGACACCCTTTTTCGTACGAGCAGTACTTC.

This chain joins TRBV4-2 and TRBJ2-3; D not resolved. The CDR3 totals 14 residues. Germline V gives CDR1 LGHNA, CDR2 YNFKEQ. V was cut by 1 base and J by 4 bases, with 9 bases left in between. CDR3 residues: CASSQGGVADTQYF. The CDR3 bases are TGTGCCAGCAGCCAAGGAGGAGTAGCAGATACGCAGTATTTT.

V and J are TRBV27 and TRBJ2-5; TRBD1 is a possible D gene (7 bases). The DNA matches TRBJ2-7 better at its end, which makes the J call doubtful. Germline V CDR1 and CDR2: MNHEY, SMNVEV (reference sequence). The CDR3 totals 15 residues. CDR3 nucleotide sequence: TGTGCCAGCAGTTTCCGACAGGGAAGGGGGGCCGAGCAGTACTTC. Protein sequence: CASSFRQGRGAEQYF.

In DNA, the CDR3 is TGTGCCAGCAGTGTCGCAAACTATGGCTACACCTTC. Its protein is CASSVANYGYTF. V gene TRBV2 combines with J gene TRBJ1-2; D is unresolved. Germline V gives CDR1 SNHLY, CDR2 FYNNEI. V shed 4 bases and J shed 2 bases, with 5 bases lying between them. The CDR3 extends over 12 amino acids. The full variable domain, its missing parts supplied by reference TRBV2 and TRBJ1-2, is EPEVTQTPSHQVTQMGQEVILRCVPISNHLYFYWYRQILGQKVEFLVSFYNNEISEKSEIFDDQFSVERPDGSNFTLKIRSTKLEDSAMYFCASSVANYGYTFGSGTRLTVV.

The chain links TRBV5-1 to TRBJ1-1; D unresolved. V lost 6 bases to trimming and J lost 2 bases, with 23 bases between them. The germline V gene encodes CDR1 SGHRS and CDR2 YFSETQ. The CDR3 is 17 amino acids. CDR3 in amino acids: CASTLVVDGGFNTEAFF. The DNA for the CDR3 is TGCGCCAGCACCCTAGTTGTAGACGGAGGCTTCAACACTGAAGCTTTCTTT.

The genes are TRBV7-3 and TRBJ2-4; tentative D call: TRBD1 (5 bases). V lost 5 bases and J lost 2, with 16 bases in between. CDR1 SGHTA and CDR2 FQGTGA come from the germline V gene. The CDR3 covers 16 residues. CDR3 in amino acids: CASSLWGQATKNIQYF. Written as DNA, the CDR3 is TGTGCCAGCAGCCTATGGGGCCAGGCGACCAAAAACATTCAGTACTTC.

The chain uses TRBV5-1 and TRBJ2-7, with a tentative D call TRBD2 (5 bases). The V end was cut by 3 bases, the J end by 3 bases, with 16 bases between. The CDR3 consists of 15 residues. Germline CDR1 reads SGHRS; CDR2 reads YFSETQ. The CDR3 loop is CASSYELDGVYEQYF. CDR3 sequence (DNA): TGCGCCAGCAGCTACGAGTTGGACGGGGTCTACGAGCAGTACTTC.

This chain links TRBV6-6 with TRBJ1-1, with D perhaps matching TRBD1 (6 bases). The germline V gene encodes CDR1 MNHNY and CDR2 SVGAGI (reference sequence). The CDR3 is 14 residues long. Trimming cost V 4 bases and J 3 bases, with 12 bases left between them. The CDR3 loop is CASSLGTTYTEAFF. The CDR3 DNA is TGTGCCAGCAGTTTGGGGACAACCTACACTGAAGCTTTCTTT.

The genes are TRBV7-3 and TRBJ2-1; the match to TRBD2 covers 11 bases. V lost 5 bases to trimming and J lost 15 bases; unmatched junction nucleotides: 12. Germline V gene sequence: CDR1 SGHTA, CDR2 FQGTGA. The CDR3 is made up of 14 amino acids. CDR3 residues: CASSRGTSGGDVFF. CDR3 DNA: TGTGCCAGCAGCAGGGGGACTAGCGGAGGAGATGTGTTCTTC.

The gene calls are TRBV29-1 and TRBJ1-4; no clear D gene. The germline gives CDR1 SQVTM, CDR2 ANQGSEA. The CDR3 spans 11 residues. The germline V and J ends were trimmed by 1 base and 7 bases, with 4 bases remaining between them. CDR3 in amino acids: CSVEGGEKLFF. CDR3 bases: TGCAGCGTTGAAGGCGGTGAAAAACTGTTTTTT.

The chain is built from TRBV13 and TRBJ2-4, with D maybe TRBD2 (6 bases). Germline V CDR1 and CDR2: PRHDT, FYEKMQ (reference sequence). The CDR3 length is 18 residues. Trimming shortened V by 4 bases and J by 8 bases, and 27 bases separated the two germline ends. The CDR3 loop reads CASSSILAPIPTRYIQYF. The DNA for the CDR3 is TGTGCCAGCAGCTCCATACTAGCCCCAATTCCCACTAGATACATTCAGTACTTC.

V gene TRBV30 combines with J gene TRBJ1-2; tentative D call: TRBD1 (5 bases). The ends were cut back, 5 bases at V and 8 bases at J, with 18 bases in the middle. The CDR3 is 13 residues long. CDR1 and CDR2 (germline): GTSNPN, SVGIG (reference sequence). The CDR3, as DNA: TGTGCCTGGGACCGGGACCCAGGCGGGGGCTACACCTTC. This gives the protein CAWDRDPGGGYTF.

V and J are TRBV28 and TRBJ1-2; TRBD1 matches 11 bases. CDR1 is MDHEN and CDR2 is SYDVKM in the germline V gene. The ends lost 6 bases at V and 2 bases at J; junction bases unmatched: 5. This CDR3 has 15 amino acids. The CDR3 DNA is TGTGCCAGCAGCGGGACAGGGGGTGGGAACTATGGCTACACCTTC. It is translated as CASSGTGGGNYGYTF.

This clone was counted once. The rearrangement links TRBV7-2 to TRBJ2-5, with 7 bases that match TRBD1. Trimming at V came to 2 bases and at J to 5 bases, leaving 2 bases not matched to a gene. The germline V gene encodes CDR1 SGHTA and CDR2 FQGNSA. The CDR3 runs to 13 residues. The CDR3 spells CASSLQGDETQYF. CDR3 coding DNA: TGTGCCAGCAGCTTACAGGGGGACGAGACCCAGTACTTC.

The gene calls are TRBV5-1 and TRBJ1-1, with TRBD1 as a possible D gene (5 bases). The V and J ends lost 0 bases and 0 bases respectively, with 12 bases between them. From germline, CDR1 is SGHRS and CDR2 YFSETQ. The CDR3 is 16 residues long. The DNA for the CDR3 is TGCGCCAGCAGCTTGGCCGGGGGGATAATGAACACTGAAGCTTTCTTT. It is translated as CASSLAGGIMNTEAFF.

The chain joins TRBV5-5 to TRBJ1-1, with unresolved D. The CDR3 loop spans 14 amino acids. The germline V gene encodes CDR1 SGHKS and CDR2 YYEKEE (reference sequence). V dropped 4 bases and J dropped 1 base, with 11 bases sitting between them. CDR3 loop: CASSQLAGNTEAFF. CDR3 coding DNA: TGTGCCAGCAGCCAATTAGCGGGGAACACTGAAGCTTTCTTT.

The chain combines TRBV7-9 with TRBJ2-3; a weak D match, TRBD1 (6 bases). CDR1 is SEHNR and CDR2 is FQNEAQ in the germline V gene (reference sequence). The CDR3 loop spans 15 amino acids. Trimming removed 5 bases from V and 0 bases from J, with 12 bases in between. The DNA for the CDR3 is TGTGCCAGCAGCCCCGGACAGCCTAGCACAGATACGCAGTATTTT. This encodes CASSPGQPSTDTQYF.

In the case of this clone: Additional DNA sequences in this sample encode the identical CDR3. V is TRBV2 and J is TRBJ1-1; 7 nucleotides line up with TRBD1. This CDR3 is built from 13 residues. V lost 6 bases, J lost 0 bases, and 1 base stayed unmatched. Germline-derived CDR1 and CDR2 are SNHLY and FYNNEI. CDR3 DNA sequence: TGTGCCAGCAGGGACAGGTTGAACACTGAAGCTTTCTTT. It is translated as CASRDRLNTEAFF.

Turning to this clone: This specimen includes other DNA sequences encoding the same CDR3. V is TRBV6-6 and J is TRBJ1-1; D is unclear. The CDR3 spans 13 residues. Germline V CDR1 and CDR2: MNHNY, SVGAGI (reference sequence). The ends were cut back, 6 bases at V and 2 bases at J, with 10 bases in the middle. CDR3 sequence reads: CASSLRENTEAFF. CDR3 nucleotide sequence: TGTGCCAGCAGCCTCCGGGAAAACACTGAAGCTTTCTTT.

About this clone: The identical CDR3 is also encoded by other nucleotide sequences in the sample. The chain uses TRBV5-1 and TRBJ2-7; TRBD2 agrees at 10 bases. V was pared by 0 bases and J by 0 bases, with 3 bases of the junction left unmatched. Germline V gene data show CDR1 as SGHRS and CDR2 as YFSETQ. The CDR3 runs to 16 residues. The CDR3 nucleotides read TGCGCCAGCAGCTTGGGACTAGCGGGCCTCTCCTACGAGCAGTACTTC. Its protein is CASSLGLAGLSYEQYF.

This clone was detected only once. Other DNA sequences within the sample encode an identical CDR3. Here the CDR3 reads CASSLVDSYEQYF. The DNA of the CDR3 is TGCGCCAGCAGCTTGGTTGATAGCTACGAGCAGTACTTC. The rearrangement uses TRBV5-1 and TRBJ2-7; no clear D gene. The germline V gene has CDR1 SGHRS and CDR2 YFSETQ. CDR3 size: 13 residues. The V end lost 0 bases, the J end lost 3 bases, and 7 bases lay between the germline ends.

A single count supports this clone. The rearrangement joins TRBV29-1 to TRBJ1-1; a possible D gene is TRBD1 (5 bases). The CDR3 length is 13 residues. Looked up from germline, CDR1 is SQVTM and CDR2 is ANQGSEA. Trimming removed 7 bases from V and 3 bases from J, with 15 bases in between. CDR3 protein: CSGLRQTYTEAFF. DNA for the CDR3: TGCAGCGGACTTCGACAGACTTACACTGAAGCTTTCTTT.

The chain carries TRBV19 and TRBJ1-2; no firm D call. CDR3 length: 14 residues. Germline lookup yields CDR1 LNHDA and CDR2 SQIVND (reference sequence). V was trimmed by 6 bases and J by 2 bases, leaving 13 bases between them. CDR3 sequence (DNA): TGTGCCAGTAGAATTATAGGATTGAACTATGGCTACACCTTC. Translated, it gives CASRIIGLNYGYTF.

A single count supports this clone. The J gene is TRBJ2-6, the V gene TRBV5-6; D gene unclear. The CDR3 is made up of 18 amino acids. Germline V lookup: CDR1 SGHDT, CDR2 YYEEEE. Trimming took off 2 bases at V and 2 bases at J, with 17 bases between the two ends. The CDR3 region has the DNA TGTGCCAGCAGCTTCCGCGAGCTGAAATACACTGGGGCCAACGTCCTGACTTTC. Translating gives CASSFRELKYTGANVLTF.

The chain uses TRBV9 and TRBJ2-7; perhaps TRBD2 as D (6 bases). Germline CDR1 SGDLS, CDR2 YYNGEE. V shed 3 bases and J shed 2 bases, with 18 bases lying between them. There are 16 residues in the CDR3. The CDR3 is CASSAGLDTIAYEQYF. For the CDR3, the DNA is TGTGCCAGCAGCGCGGGACTCGATACGATAGCCTACGAGCAGTACTTC.

The chain uses TRBV27 and TRBJ2-5, with TRBD2 identical over 7 bases. The CDR3 has 13 residues. Losses at the gene ends were 8 bases for V and 5 bases for J; bases not matched to a gene: 8. Germline-derived CDR1 and CDR2 are MNHEY and SMNVEV (reference sequence). CDR3 loop: CASVSGGGETQYF. The CDR3 coding sequence is TGTGCCAGCGTGTCGGGAGGAGGGGAGACCCAGTACTTC.

This clone was seen a single time. The chain uses TRBV27 and TRBJ2-2; D unresolved. Trimming removed 6 bases from V and 1 base from J, with 12 bases in between. Per the germline V gene, CDR1 is MNHEY and CDR2 is SMNVEV (reference sequence). The CDR3 length is 15 residues. The CDR3 is CASRIPGKNTGELFF. In nucleotides, the CDR3 is TGTGCCAGCAGGATTCCAGGAAAGAACACCGGGGAGCTGTTTTTT.

The chain joins TRBV9 to TRBJ2-4; the D call may be TRBD1 or TRBD2 (5 bases each). Germline CDR1 SGDLS, CDR2 YYNGEE. V was pared by 2 bases and J by 5 bases, with 14 bases between. The CDR3 is 15 residues long. The chain's CDR3 is CASSVSGMGENIQYF. In DNA, the CDR3 is TGTGCCAGCAGCGTCTCAGGGATGGGGGAAAACATTCAGTACTTC.